The 9 T cell receptor beta chains reported below all come from one sample, sequenced in a study of regulatory T cells in long-lasting Graves disease. As for time point: newly diagnosed GD, antithyroid drugs for less than 3 months. From PBMCs, RNA was extracted and then used to make the TCR library. Arm-PCR of CDR3 regions and iRepertoire HTBI primers were used to build TCR beta libraries. In TCRdb, the multiplex PCR reads were re-called with MiXCR into one record per CDR3 protein. The table shows about 620,000 distinct CDR3 sequences, with 15% to 20% occurring only once. The same sample was also studied in work on T cells in Graves' hyperthyroidism and ophthalmopathy.

The sample was peripheral blood mononuclear cells (PBMCs), taken at new diagnosis, from a patient treated with antithyroid drugs. The receptors here all came from a woman under 40 with Graves disease.

This clonotype has only a few counts. This chain connects TRBV5-6 to TRBJ2-1; D call uncertain. Germline V CDR1 and CDR2: SGHDT, YYEEEE. Trimming shortened V by 2 bases and J by 6 bases, and 12 bases separated the two germline ends. The CDR3 consists of 14 residues. The CDR3 DNA reads TGTGCCAGCAGCTTTAGGCATGGGTCCAATGAGCAGTTCTTC. Its protein is CASSFRHGSNEQFF.

In its sample, this clonotype was seen many times. This chain joins TRBV30 and TRBJ1-2; a weak D match, TRBD1 (5 bases). Trimming took off 2 bases at V and 3 bases at J, with 16 bases between the two ends. The CDR3 is made up of 15 amino acids. CDR1 is GTSNPN, CDR2 SVGIG, per germline (reference sequence). The CDR3 bases are TGTGCCTGGAGTCCCCTCGAGGGGTGGGACTATGGCTACACCTTC. As protein: CAWSPLEGWDYGYTF.

This clonotype occurred many times. The rearrangement uses TRBV28 and TRBJ2-3, with D hard to call. Trimming removed 4 bases at V and 10 bases at J, with 21 bases between. Germline V gene sequence: CDR1 MDHEN, CDR2 SYDVKM. This CDR3 is 15 amino acids long. CDR3 protein: CASSSLVSMLDAQYF. The CDR3 DNA reads TGTGCCAGCAGTTCTTTGGTGTCAATGCTCGATGCGCAGTATTTT.

This clonotype was counted many times. The gene calls are TRBV6-1 and TRBJ2-1, with 11 bases aligning to TRBD2. Germline V CDR1 and CDR2: MNHNS, SASEGT. V gave up 6 bases and J gave up 3 bases; unmatched junction bases: 7. This CDR3 contains 16 residues. The CDR3 DNA follows: TGTGCCAGCAGCTACGTACTAGCGGGAGTCTACAATGAGCAGTTCTTC. It specifies CASSYVLAGVYNEQFF.

This clonotype was picked up many times. This chain links TRBV12-3 or TRBV12-4 with TRBJ2-7; the D gene is possibly TRBD1 (6 bases). This CDR3 region has 13 residues. Trimming shortened V by 5 bases and J by 2 bases, and 10 bases separated the two germline ends. The CDR3 sequence is CASSRDTTYEQYF. In nucleotides, the CDR3 is TGTGCCAGCAGTAGGGACACTACCTACGAGCAGTACTTC.

The chain couples TRBV4-1 to TRBJ2-6; 7 nucleotides align to TRBD1. From germline, CDR1 is MGHRA and CDR2 YSYEKL. Losses at the gene ends were 2 bases for V and 0 bases for J; bases not matched to a gene: 4. This CDR3 is 17 amino acids long. In DNA, the CDR3 is TGCGCCAGCAGCCAAAAAACAGGGGTCTCTGGGGCCAACGTCCTGACTTTC. Its protein product is CASSQKTGVSGANVLTF.

The chain has TRBV9 and TRBJ1-2; TRBD1 aligns across 10 bases. The germline V gene has CDR1 SGDLS and CDR2 YYNGEE. J lost 8 bases, V lost 3 bases, and 13 bases had no gene match. The CDR3 is 16 residues long. CDR3 in DNA: TGTGCCAGCAGCGCCCAAACCGGGACAGGGGCGGAAGGCTACACCTTC. Encoded protein: CASSAQTGTGAEGYTF.

This clonotype has ten or more counts. The rearrangement links TRBV27 to TRBJ1-2; tentatively, D is TRBD1 (6 bases). The CDR3 runs to 11 residues. Germline V gives CDR1 MNHEY, CDR2 SMNVEV (reference sequence). DNA of the CDR3: TGTGTATCCGGGGACATCTATGGCTACACCTTC. It is translated as CVSGDIYGYTF.

The chain recombines TRBV19 with TRBJ2-2, with D perhaps matching TRBD1 (5 bases). The CDR3 spans 15 residues. CDR1 is LNHDA, CDR2 SQIVND, per germline (reference sequence). V was cut by 9 bases and J by 5 bases, with 19 bases left in between. The CDR3 region has the DNA TGTGCCAGCGCTCCAGGGCCCCAGGGTACCGGGGAGCTGTTTTTT. It codes for CASAPGPQGTGELFF.